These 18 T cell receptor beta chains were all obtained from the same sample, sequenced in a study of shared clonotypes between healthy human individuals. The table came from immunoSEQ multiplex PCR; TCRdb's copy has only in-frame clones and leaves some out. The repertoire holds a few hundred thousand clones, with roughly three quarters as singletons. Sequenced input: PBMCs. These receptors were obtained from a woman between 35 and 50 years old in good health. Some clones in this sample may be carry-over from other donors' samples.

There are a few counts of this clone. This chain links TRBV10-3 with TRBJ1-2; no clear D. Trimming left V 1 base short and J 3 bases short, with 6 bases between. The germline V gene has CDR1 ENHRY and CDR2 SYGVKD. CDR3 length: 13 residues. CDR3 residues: CAISELGYYGYTF. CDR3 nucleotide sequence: TGTGCCATCAGTGAGTTAGGTTACTATGGCTACACCTTC.

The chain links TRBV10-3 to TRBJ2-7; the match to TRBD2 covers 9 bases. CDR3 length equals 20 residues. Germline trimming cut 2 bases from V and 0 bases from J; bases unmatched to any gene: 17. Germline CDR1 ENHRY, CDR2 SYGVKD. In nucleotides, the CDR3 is TGTGCCATCAGTGAGCCCGCGGGGGCGCGGGGGGGAGGGTACTCCTACGAGCAGTACTTC. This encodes CAISEPAGARGGGYSYEQYF.

The CDR3 DNA sequence: TGTGCCAGCAGCTCAAGCTCCGTTCTGAATGAGCAGTTCTTC. This codes for CASSSSSVLNEQFF. The V call is TRBV7-8, the J call TRBJ2-1; D not certain. With 4 bases removed from V and 7 bases from J, the gap between germline ends came to 14 bases. Looked up from germline, CDR1 is SGHVS and CDR2 is FQNEAQ. The CDR3 has 14 residues.

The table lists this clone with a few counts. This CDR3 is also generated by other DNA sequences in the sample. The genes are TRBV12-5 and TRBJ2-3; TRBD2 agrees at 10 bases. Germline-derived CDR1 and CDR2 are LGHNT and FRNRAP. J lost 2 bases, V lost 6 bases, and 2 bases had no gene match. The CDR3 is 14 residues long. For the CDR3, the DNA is TGTGCTAGTGGACTAGCGGGACCCACAGATACGCAGTATTTT. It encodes CASGLAGPTDTQYF.

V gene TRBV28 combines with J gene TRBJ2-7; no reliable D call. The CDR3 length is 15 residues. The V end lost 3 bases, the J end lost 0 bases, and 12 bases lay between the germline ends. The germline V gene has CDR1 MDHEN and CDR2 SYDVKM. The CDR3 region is CASSFGPLISYEQYF. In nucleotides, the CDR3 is TGTGCCAGCAGTTTCGGCCCCCTCATCTCCTACGAGCAGTACTTC.

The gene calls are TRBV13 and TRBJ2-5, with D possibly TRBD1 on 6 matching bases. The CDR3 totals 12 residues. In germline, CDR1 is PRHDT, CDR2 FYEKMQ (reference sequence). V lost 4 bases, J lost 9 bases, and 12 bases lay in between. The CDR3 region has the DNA TGTGCCAGCAGCTGGGACAAGACCCCCCAGTACTTC. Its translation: CASSWDKTPQYF.

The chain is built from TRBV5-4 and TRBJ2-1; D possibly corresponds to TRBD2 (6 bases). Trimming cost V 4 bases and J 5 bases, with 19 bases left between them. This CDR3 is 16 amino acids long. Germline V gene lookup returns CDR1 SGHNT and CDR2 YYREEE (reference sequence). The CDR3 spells CASSLPASDRNNEQFF. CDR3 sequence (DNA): TGTGCCAGCAGCCTCCCCGCTAGCGACCGAAACAATGAGCAGTTCTTC.

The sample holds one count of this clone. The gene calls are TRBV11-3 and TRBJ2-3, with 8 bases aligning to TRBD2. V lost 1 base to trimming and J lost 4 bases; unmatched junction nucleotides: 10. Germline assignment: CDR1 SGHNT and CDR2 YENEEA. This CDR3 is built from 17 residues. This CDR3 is CASSLVSGLAWADTQYF. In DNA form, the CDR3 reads TGTGCCAGCAGCTTAGTGTCCGGACTAGCATGGGCAGATACGCAGTATTTT.

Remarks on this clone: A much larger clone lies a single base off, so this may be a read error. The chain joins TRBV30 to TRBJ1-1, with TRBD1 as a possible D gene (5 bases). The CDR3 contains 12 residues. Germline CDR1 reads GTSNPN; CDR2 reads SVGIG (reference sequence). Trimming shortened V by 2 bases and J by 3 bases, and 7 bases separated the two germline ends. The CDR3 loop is CAWSRQYTEAFF. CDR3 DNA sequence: TGTGCCTGGAGTCGACAGTACACTGAAGCTTTCTTT. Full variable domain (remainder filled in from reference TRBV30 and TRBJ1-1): SQTIHQWPATLVQPVGSPLSLECTVEGTSNPNLYWYRQAAGRGLQLLFYSVGIGQISSEVPQNLSASRPQDRQFILSSKKLLLSDSGFYLCAWSRQYTEAFFGQGTRLTVV.

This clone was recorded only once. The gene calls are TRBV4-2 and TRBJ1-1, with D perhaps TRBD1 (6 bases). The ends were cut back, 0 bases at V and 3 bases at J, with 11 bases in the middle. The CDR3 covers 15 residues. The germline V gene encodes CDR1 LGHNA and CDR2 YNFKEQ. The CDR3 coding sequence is TGTGCCAGCAGCCAAGATCCAGGACAGTACACTGAAGCTTTCTTT. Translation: CASSQDPGQYTEAFF.

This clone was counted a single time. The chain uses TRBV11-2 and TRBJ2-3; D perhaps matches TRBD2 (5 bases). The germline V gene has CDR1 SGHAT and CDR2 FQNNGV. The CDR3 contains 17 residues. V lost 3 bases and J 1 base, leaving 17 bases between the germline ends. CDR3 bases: TGTGCCAGCAGCTTCCTGGTAAGGGTGAGGGGCACAGATACGCAGTATTTT. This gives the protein CASSFLVRVRGTDTQYF.

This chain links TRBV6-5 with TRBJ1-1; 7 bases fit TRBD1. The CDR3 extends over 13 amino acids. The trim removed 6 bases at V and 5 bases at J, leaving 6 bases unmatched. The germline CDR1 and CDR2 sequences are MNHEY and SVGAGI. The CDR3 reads CASSATGRTEAFF. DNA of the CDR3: TGTGCCAGCAGCGCGACAGGGCGGACTGAAGCTTTCTTT.

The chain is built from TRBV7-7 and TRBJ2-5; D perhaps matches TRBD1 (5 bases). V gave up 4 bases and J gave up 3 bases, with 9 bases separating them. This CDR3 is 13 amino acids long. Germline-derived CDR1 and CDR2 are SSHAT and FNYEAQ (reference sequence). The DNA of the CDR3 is TGTGCCAGCAGCTCAGGCAGGGAAGAGACCCAGTACTTC. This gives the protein CASSSGREETQYF.

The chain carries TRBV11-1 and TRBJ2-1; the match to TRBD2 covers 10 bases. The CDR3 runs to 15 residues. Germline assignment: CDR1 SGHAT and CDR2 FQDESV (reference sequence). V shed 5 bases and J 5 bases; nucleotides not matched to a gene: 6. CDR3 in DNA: TGTGCCAGCAGCGACAGCGGGAGGGCCCACAATGAGCAGTTCTTC. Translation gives CASSDSGRAHNEQFF.

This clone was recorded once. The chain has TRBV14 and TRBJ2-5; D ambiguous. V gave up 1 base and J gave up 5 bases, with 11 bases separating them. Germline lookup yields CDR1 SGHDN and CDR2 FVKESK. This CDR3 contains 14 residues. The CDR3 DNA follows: TGTGCCAGCAGCCAAGCGCTGAGGTTGGAGACCCAGTACTTC. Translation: CASSQALRLETQYF. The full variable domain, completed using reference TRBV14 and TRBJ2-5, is EAGVTQFPSHSVIEKGQTVTLRCDPISGHDNLYWYRRVMGKEIKFLLHFVKESKQDESGMPNNRFLAERTGGTYSTLKVQPAELEDSGVYFCASSQALRLETQYFGPGTRLLVL.

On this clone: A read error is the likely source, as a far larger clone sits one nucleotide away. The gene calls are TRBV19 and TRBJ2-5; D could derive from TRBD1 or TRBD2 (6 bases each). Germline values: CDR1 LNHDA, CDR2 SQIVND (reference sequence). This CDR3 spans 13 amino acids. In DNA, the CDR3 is TGTGCCAGTAGTATGGGGGGCAGGGAGACCCAGCACTTC. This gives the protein CASSMGGRETQHF.

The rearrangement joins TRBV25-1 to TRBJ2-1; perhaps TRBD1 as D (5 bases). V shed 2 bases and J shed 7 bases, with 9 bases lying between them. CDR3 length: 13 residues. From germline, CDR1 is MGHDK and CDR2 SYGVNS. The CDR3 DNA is TGTGCCAGCAGTGAACAGGGAAGAAATGAGCAGTTCTTC. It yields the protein CASSEQGRNEQFF.

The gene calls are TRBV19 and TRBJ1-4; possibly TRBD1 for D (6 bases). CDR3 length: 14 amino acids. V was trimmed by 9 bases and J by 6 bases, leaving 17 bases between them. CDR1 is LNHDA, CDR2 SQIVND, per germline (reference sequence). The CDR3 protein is CASRGQLVDEKLFF. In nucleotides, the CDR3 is TGTGCCAGCAGAGGACAGCTGGTTGATGAAAAACTGTTTTTT.